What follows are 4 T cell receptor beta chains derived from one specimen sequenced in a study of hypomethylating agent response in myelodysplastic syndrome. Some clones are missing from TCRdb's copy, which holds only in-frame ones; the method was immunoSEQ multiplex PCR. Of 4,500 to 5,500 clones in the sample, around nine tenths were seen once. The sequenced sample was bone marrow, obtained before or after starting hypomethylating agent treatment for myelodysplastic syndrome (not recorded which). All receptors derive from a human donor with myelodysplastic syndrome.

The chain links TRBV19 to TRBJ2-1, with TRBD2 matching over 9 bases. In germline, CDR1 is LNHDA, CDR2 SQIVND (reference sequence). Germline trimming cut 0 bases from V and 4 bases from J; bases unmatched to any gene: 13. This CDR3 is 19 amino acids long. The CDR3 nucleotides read TGTGCCAGTAGTATAGAGGGCGGGGGGGGACTAGCAGCATACAATGAGCAGTTCTTC. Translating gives CASSIEGGGGLAAYNEQFF.

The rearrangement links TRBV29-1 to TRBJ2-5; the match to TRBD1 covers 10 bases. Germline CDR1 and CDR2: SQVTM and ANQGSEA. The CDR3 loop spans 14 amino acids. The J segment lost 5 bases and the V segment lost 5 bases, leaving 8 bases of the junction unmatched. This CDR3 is CSVPSGTGEETQYF. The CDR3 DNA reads TGCAGCGTTCCTTCCGGGACAGGGGAGGAGACCCAGTACTTC. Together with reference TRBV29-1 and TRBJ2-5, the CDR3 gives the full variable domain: SAVISQKPSRDICQRGTSLTIQCQVDSQVTMMFWYRQQPGQSLTLIATANQGSEATYESGFVIDKFPISRPNLTFSTLTVSNMSPEDSSIYLCSVPSGTGEETQYFGPGTRLLVL.

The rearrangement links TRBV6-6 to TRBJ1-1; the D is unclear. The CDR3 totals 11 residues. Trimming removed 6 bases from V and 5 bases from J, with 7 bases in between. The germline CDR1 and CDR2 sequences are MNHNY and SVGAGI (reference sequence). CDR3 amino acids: CASSPRTEAFF. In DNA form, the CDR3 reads TGTGCCAGCAGCCCTAGGACTGAAGCTTTCTTT.

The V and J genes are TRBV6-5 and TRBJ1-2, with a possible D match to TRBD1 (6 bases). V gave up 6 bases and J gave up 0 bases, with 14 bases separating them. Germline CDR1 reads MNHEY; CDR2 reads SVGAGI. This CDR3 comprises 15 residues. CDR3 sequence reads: CASSLDRLTNYGYTF. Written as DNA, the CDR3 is TGTGCCAGCAGCCTGGACAGACTTACTAACTATGGCTACACCTTC.